The 13 T cell receptor beta chains presented below share a single source sample, sequenced in a study of post-analysis software for immune sequencing data. Study outcomes and limitations: Comparison of patients with controls showed a handful of TRBV segments more frequent in patients, TRBV5-6, TRBV5-1 and TRBV20-1 among them.

Unique molecular identifiers were present in the TCR beta cDNA libraries. TCRdb called the PCR reads again in MiXCR, with one record for every CDR3 protein. Of hundreds of thousands of distinct CDR3 sequences detected, 55% to 70% appear once; the ten largest clones hold about 11%. No cognate antigen is known for these TCRs. Source material: blood. The receptors shown here come from a girl aged 2 to 10 with multiple sclerosis.

This clonotype has more than one count but fewer than ten. The chain recombines TRBV12-5 with TRBJ2-7; no clear D. The germline gives CDR1 LGHNT, CDR2 FRNRAP. V was clipped by 6 bases and J by 0 bases, with 12 bases between them. The CDR3 consists of 14 residues. The CDR3 loop reads CASGYDLSSYEQYF. The CDR3 DNA reads TGTGCTAGTGGCTATGATTTAAGCTCCTACGAGCAGTACTTC. The full variable domain, in which reference TRBV12-5 and TRBJ2-7 provide the parts outside the CDR3, is DARVTQTPRHKVTEMGQEVTMRCQPILGHNTVFWYRQTMMQGLELLAYFRNRAPLDDSGMPKDRFSAEMPDATLATLKIQPSEPRDSAVYFCASGYDLSSYEQYFGPGTRLTVT.

This chain uses TRBV29-1 with TRBJ2-7; possible D gene TRBD1, 7 bases. V lost 2 bases to trimming and J lost 6 bases, with 23 bases between them. The CDR3 covers 16 residues. CDR1 and CDR2 (germline): SQVTM, ANQGSEA. CDR3 in amino acids: CSVEKEGNRGGSEQYF. CDR3 DNA: TGCAGCGTTGAAAAGGAAGGGAACAGGGGAGGTAGCGAGCAGTACTTC.

The rearrangement joins TRBV7-9 to TRBJ1-2, with a weak D call TRBD1 (5 bases). Germline loops: CDR1 SEHNR, CDR2 FQNEAQ (reference sequence). The CDR3 loop spans 15 amino acids. V was pared by 0 bases and J by 6 bases, with 14 bases between. The CDR3 loop is CASSLALRSGNGYTF. The CDR3 coding sequence is TGTGCCAGCAGCTTAGCGCTAAGGTCAGGGAATGGCTACACCTTC.

The rearrangement uses TRBV7-2 and TRBJ2-6; tentatively, D is TRBD1 (5 bases). Germline CDR1 SGHTA, CDR2 FQGNSA. V dropped 4 bases and J dropped 13 bases, with 11 bases sitting between them. The CDR3 has 12 amino acids. The CDR3 nucleotides are TGTGCCAGCAGCTCTGGGGCCAGTGTCCTGACTTTC. Residues: CASSSGASVLTF.

The rearrangement joins TRBV3-1 to TRBJ1-2, with no clear D. Germline CDR1 LGHDT, CDR2 YNNKEL (reference sequence). The CDR3 runs to 16 residues. V lost 1 base and J lost 1, with 13 bases in between. In DNA, the CDR3 is TGTGCCAGCAGCCAAGGAGCACCCAGGCATAACTATGGCTACACCTTC. This encodes CASSQGAPRHNYGYTF.

The J gene is TRBJ2-1, the V gene TRBV7-6, with no clear D. The germline V gene encodes CDR1 SGHVS and CDR2 FNYEAQ. The V and J ends lost 1 base and 8 bases respectively, with 12 bases between them. This CDR3 has 14 amino acids. CDR3 sequence reads: CASSLGGRVDEQFF. CDR3 nucleotide sequence: TGTGCCAGCAGCTTAGGAGGTCGGGTGGATGAGCAGTTCTTC.

The chain employs TRBV9 and TRBJ2-3, with a tentative D call TRBD1 (6 bases). With 1 base removed from V and 3 bases from J, the gap between germline ends came to 6 bases. From germline, CDR1 is SGDLS and CDR2 YYNGEE. This CDR3 contains 13 residues. CDR3 sequence reads: CASSVTGTDTQYF. In DNA form, the CDR3 reads TGTGCCAGCAGCGTAACAGGGACAGATACGCAGTATTTT.

The rearrangement links TRBV7-3 to TRBJ2-5; 7 positions match TRBD2. The closer fit of TRBJ2-7 to the DNA end suggests the J call may be wrong. The CDR3 sequence is 14 residues long. Germline V gene sequence: CDR1 SGHTA, CDR2 FQGTGA. The CDR3 bases are TGTGCCAGCAGCTTAGAAGCGGGAAACTACGAGCAGTACTTC. It codes for CASSLEAGNYEQYF.

This clonotype was counted a few times. The chain uses TRBV7-2 and TRBJ2-1; 11 bases fit TRBD1. Per the germline V gene, CDR1 is SGHTA and CDR2 is FQGNSA. CDR3 length: 14 residues. The junction had 8 bases not matched to a gene; V was cut back by 8 bases and J by 8 bases. DNA of the CDR3: TGTGCCAGCGGACAGGGGGCCCATCGGGATGAGCAGTTCTTC. Its protein is CASGQGAHRDEQFF.

The chain links TRBV11-2 to TRBJ1-2; TRBD1 is a possible D gene (6 bases). V lost 6 bases, J lost 8 bases, and 22 bases lay in between. The CDR3 extends over 15 amino acids. Germline loops: CDR1 SGHAT, CDR2 FQNNGV. In DNA form, the CDR3 reads TGTGCCAGCAGACCCGAACCCCACAGGGCGGGCGGCTACACCTTC. Residues: CASRPEPHRAGGYTF. Full variable domain (outside the CDR3, taken from reference TRBV11-2 and TRBJ1-2): EAGVAQSPRYKIIEKRQSVAFWCNPISGHATLYWYQQILGQGPKLLIQFQNNGVVDDSQLPKDRFSAERLKGVDSTLKIQPAKLEDSAVYLCASRPEPHRAGGYTFGSGTRLTVV.

This clonotype was counted only a few times. The chain couples TRBV12-3 or TRBV12-4 to TRBJ2-3, with TRBD2 as a possible D gene (6 bases). V lost 5 bases and J 2 bases, leaving 17 bases between the germline ends. The CDR3 runs 16 residues. The CDR3 DNA reads as TGTGCCAGCAGTCCTACAGGAGGGAGGCTCACAGATACGCAGTATTTT. This encodes CASSPTGGRLTDTQYF.

The rearrangement links TRBV7-9 to TRBJ2-3; 9 bases are shared with TRBD2. In germline, CDR1 is SEHNR, CDR2 FQNEAQ (reference sequence). The CDR3 is made up of 14 amino acids. J was trimmed by 2 bases and V by 4 bases; bases with no gene match: 1. The CDR3 loop reads CASSSSGATDTQYF. The CDR3 coding sequence is TGTGCCAGCAGCTCTAGCGGGGCCACAGATACGCAGTATTTT.

V is TRBV4-2 and J is TRBJ2-1; the D is unclear. Trimming cost V 0 bases and J 6 bases, with 9 bases left between them. The CDR3 has 14 amino acids. Looked up from germline, CDR1 is LGHNA and CDR2 is YNFKEQ. CDR3 protein: CASSQDYDGNEQFF. The CDR3 DNA reads as TGTGCCAGCAGCCAAGATTATGACGGCAATGAGCAGTTCTTC.